The TCR beta chain described here comes from a study of vaccination effects on CD4 cells after COVID-19. Study overall: It was a median of 72 days after the second dose that post-vaccine samples were obtained. Study results and caveats: Infection- and vaccine-induced clones contracted markedly late after vaccination.

CD4+ T cells specific for antigen were expanded with viral peptide pools by the ViraFEST assay before sequencing. The authors isolated CD4+ T cells after around 9 days of culture. Each participant received a vaccine that was either BNT162b2 or mRNA-1273, given as two doses. Cultures had half their medium replaced with IL-2 medium on days 3 and 7. Libraries were prepared by immunoSEQ multiplex PCR; TCRdb keeps only in-frame clonotypes and omits some of them. The data contain tens of thousands of clones, roughly 74% of them singletons. Concerning this clone: Antigen: not known.

The source of this sequence is a human donor who received a COVID-19 vaccine. The specimen comprised CD4+ T cells from PBMCs cultured with HCoV-OC43 spike peptides, sampled after COVID-19 vaccination. The subset was: HCoV-OC43 spike overlapping peptide pool stimulation.

For the CDR3, the DNA is TGTGCCAGTAGTACCGGACGGAACACCGGGGAGCTGTTTTTT. Translation gives CASSTGRNTGELFF. The rearrangement links TRBV19 to TRBJ2-2; unclear D gene. V was shortened by 4 bases and J by 1 base, with 7 bases between the two germline ends. CDR1 and CDR2 from the germline V gene are LNHDA and SQIVND (reference sequence). This CDR3 is built from 14 residues.